These T cell receptor beta chains were read from a single sample in a study of cytomegalovirus exposure and HLA in healthy donors. TCRdb's table, derived via immunoSEQ multiplex PCR, lists solely in-frame clones and lacks some. Its table records 130,000 or so clones. The sample comprised PBMCs. Receptor source: a man aged 18-30 years in good health and CMV-seronegative. The CDR3 runs from the conserved cysteine through the conserved F or W. Fields, in order: V gene, J gene, D gene, CDR3 protein, CDR3 DNA. The D gene is left open where the match is weak.

v_call: TRBV4-3
j_call: TRBJ1-5
d_call: -
cdr3_aa: CASSQDRGGRQPQHF
cdr3_nt: TGCGCCAGCAGCCAAGACCGGGGAGGGCGTCAGCCCCAGCATTTT

v_call: TRBV5-6
j_call: TRBJ2-1
d_call: -
cdr3_aa: CASSLEATSPGYNEQFF
cdr3_nt: TGTGCCAGCAGCTTGGAAGCGACGTCTCCTGGGTACAATGAGCAGTTCTTC

v_call: TRBV7-2
j_call: TRBJ2-3
d_call: -
cdr3_aa: CASSFVQGTDTQYF
cdr3_nt: TGTGCCAGCAGCTTCGTACAGGGAACAGATACGCAGTATTTT

v_call: TRBV5-5
j_call: TRBJ1-1
d_call: -
cdr3_aa: CASSLDPWGGSMNTEAFF
cdr3_nt: TGTGCCAGCAGCTTGGATCCGTGGGGAGGAAGCATGAACACTGAAGCTTTCTTT

v_call: TRBV28
j_call: TRBJ2-7
d_call: TRBD1
cdr3_aa: CASSLPGTATEQYF
cdr3_nt: TGTGCCAGCAGTTTACCTGGGACAGCGACCGAGCAGTACTTC

v_call: TRBV19
j_call: TRBJ2-7
d_call: TRBD1
cdr3_aa: CASSPTPGQIYEQYF
cdr3_nt: TGTGCCAGTAGTCCCACCCCGGGACAGATCTACGAGCAGTACTTC

v_call: TRBV5-6
j_call: TRBJ2-2
d_call: TRBD2
cdr3_aa: CASSLIAGVETGELFF
cdr3_nt: TGTGCCAGCAGCTTAATAGCGGGAGTAGAGACCGGGGAGCTGTTTTTT

v_call: TRBV5-4
j_call: TRBJ2-3
d_call: TRBD2
cdr3_aa: CASSLRRETGTDTQYF
cdr3_nt: TGTGCCAGCAGCTTGCGGCGGGAGACCGGCACAGATACGCAGTATTTT

v_call: TRBV6-5
j_call: TRBJ2-7
d_call: -
cdr3_aa: CASHRVNTYEQYF
cdr3_nt: TGTGCCAGTCACAGGGTGAATACCTACGAGCAGTACTTC

v_call: TRBV5-5
j_call: TRBJ2-3
d_call: TRBD1
cdr3_aa: CASSPGQGVGDTQYF
cdr3_nt: TGTGCCAGCAGCCCGGGACAGGGGGTAGGGGATACGCAGTATTTT

v_call: TRBV7-2
j_call: TRBJ2-2
d_call: -
cdr3_aa: CASNRIRATGELFF
cdr3_nt: TGTGCCAGCAACCGAATCAGGGCAACCGGGGAGCTGTTTTTT

v_call: TRBV7-2
j_call: TRBJ2-7
d_call: -
cdr3_aa: CASSLFSGSYEQYF
cdr3_nt: TGTGCCAGCAGCTTGTTTAGCGGATCCTACGAGCAGTACTTC

v_call: TRBV28
j_call: TRBJ1-2
d_call: TRBD1
cdr3_aa: CAITPTGGRYGYTF
cdr3_nt: TGTGCCATAACCCCTACAGGGGGCCGCTATGGCTACACCTTC

v_call: TRBV7-3
j_call: TRBJ2-5
d_call: TRBD1
cdr3_aa: CASSLEGQGQETQYF
cdr3_nt: TGTGCCAGCAGCTTAGAGGGACAGGGACAGGAGACCCAGTACTTC

v_call: TRBV6-5
j_call: TRBJ1-2
d_call: TRBD1
cdr3_aa: CASSYSRQGGYGYTF
cdr3_nt: TGTGCCAGCAGTTACTCTCGACAGGGAGGTTATGGCTACACCTTC